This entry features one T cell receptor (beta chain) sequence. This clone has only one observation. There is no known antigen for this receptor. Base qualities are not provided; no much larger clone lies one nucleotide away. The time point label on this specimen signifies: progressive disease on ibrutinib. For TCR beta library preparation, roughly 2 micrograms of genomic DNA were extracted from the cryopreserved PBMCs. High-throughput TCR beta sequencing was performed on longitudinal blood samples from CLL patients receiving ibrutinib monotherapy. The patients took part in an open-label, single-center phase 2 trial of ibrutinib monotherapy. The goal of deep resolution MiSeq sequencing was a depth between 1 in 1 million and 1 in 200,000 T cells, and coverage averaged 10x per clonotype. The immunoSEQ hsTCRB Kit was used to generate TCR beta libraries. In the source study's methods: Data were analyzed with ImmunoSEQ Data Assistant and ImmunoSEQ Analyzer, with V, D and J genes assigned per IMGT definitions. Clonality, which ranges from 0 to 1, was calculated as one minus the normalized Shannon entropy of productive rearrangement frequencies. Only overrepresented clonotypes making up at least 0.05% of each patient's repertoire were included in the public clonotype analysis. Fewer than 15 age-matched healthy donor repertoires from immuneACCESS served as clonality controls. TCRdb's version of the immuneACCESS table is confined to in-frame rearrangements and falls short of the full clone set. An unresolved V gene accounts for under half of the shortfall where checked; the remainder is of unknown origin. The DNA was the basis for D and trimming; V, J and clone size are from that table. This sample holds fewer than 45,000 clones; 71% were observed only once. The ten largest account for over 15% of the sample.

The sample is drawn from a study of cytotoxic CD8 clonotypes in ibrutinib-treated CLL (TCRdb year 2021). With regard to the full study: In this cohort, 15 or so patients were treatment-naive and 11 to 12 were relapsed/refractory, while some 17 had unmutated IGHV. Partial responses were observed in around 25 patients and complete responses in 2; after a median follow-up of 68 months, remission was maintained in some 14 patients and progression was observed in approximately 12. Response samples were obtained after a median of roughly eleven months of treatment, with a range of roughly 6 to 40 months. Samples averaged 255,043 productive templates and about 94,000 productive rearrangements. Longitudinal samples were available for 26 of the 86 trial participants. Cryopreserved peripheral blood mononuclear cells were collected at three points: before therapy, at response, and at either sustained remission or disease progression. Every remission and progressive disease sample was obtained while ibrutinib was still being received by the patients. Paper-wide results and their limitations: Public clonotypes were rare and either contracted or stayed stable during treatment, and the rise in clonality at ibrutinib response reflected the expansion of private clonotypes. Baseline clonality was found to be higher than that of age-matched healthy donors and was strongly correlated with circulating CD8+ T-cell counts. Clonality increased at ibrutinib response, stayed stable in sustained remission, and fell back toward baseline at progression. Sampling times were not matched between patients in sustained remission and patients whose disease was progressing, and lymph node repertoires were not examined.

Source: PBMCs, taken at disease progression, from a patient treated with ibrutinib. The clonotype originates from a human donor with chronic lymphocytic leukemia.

The sequence in DNA is TGTGCCAGCAGCTTGGGGGTCGGAGGGGGCGCCCCGGCTTTCTTT. Translated, this gives CASSLGVGGGAPAFF. The sequence links TRBV5-6 to TRBJ1-1; the junction holds 7 bases that match TRBD1. From a lookup of the germline V gene, CDR1 and CDR2 are SGHDT and YYEEEE. After removal of 0 bases from V and 11 bases from J, the junction retains 13 bases not matched to a gene. Measured from the cysteine to the phenylalanine, the CDR3 is 15 residues long. This entry keeps only the CDR3 DNA: 45 bases, framed from base 1.